Below, one T cell receptor beta chain is given with its context. The antigen is unknown. This specimen comes from a study of T cell responses to AZD1222 COVID-19 vaccine. Sequencing used immunoSEQ multiplex PCR; TCRdb keeps in-frame clones, though not all of them. The sample shows 200,000 or so clones, about 93% of them seen only once. Germline loops: CDR1 LGHDT, CDR2 YNNKEL (reference sequence). The CDR3 sequence is 15 residues long. The V gene end was trimmed by 1 base and the J gene end by 9 bases; junction bases not matched to a gene: 8. Study results and caveats: Among spike-specific TCRs, nearly half reportedly target unmutated variant regions. No day 14 peak samples; only post-peak repertoires were characterized. Spike-specific TCR breadth and depth were elevated following two AZD1222 doses. Spike regions recognized by vaccine-associated CD4 TCRs spanned the protein, led by 160-218 and 743-854.

Here the sequenced sample was peripheral blood, taken on day 0 of MenACWY control vaccination. The sequence came from an adult in good health. V usage is TRBV3-1 (or the pseudogene TRBV3-2) and J usage is TRBJ1-3, with TRBD1 matching 8 bases. This CDR3 is CASSQGLTGGSTIYF. In DNA, the CDR3 is TGTGCCAGCAGCCAAGGACTTACAGGGGGATCCACCATATATTTT.